This TCR beta chain was recovered during a study of blood T cell repertoires in COVID-19. About the study: The origin of the acute and convalescent COVID-19 samples was the United States, Italy and Spain.

Under the authors' procedure: How many nucleated cells were present was estimated from reference gene primer amplification. Data came from immunoSEQ multiplex PCR; TCRdb stores just in-frame clones and leaves some out. V and J calls and clone size follow that table, whereas D and trimming were derived from the DNA. The sample includes 89,000 or so clones, around 82% of them seen just once. The sequence was obtained from a human donor in a cohort sampled during active COVID-19. Sequenced: peripheral blood.

The chain's CDR3 is CASSLGRGDQPQHF. The CDR3 nucleotides read TGTGCCAGCAGCTTAGGGCGGGGTGATCAGCCCCAGCATTTT. The J gene is TRBJ1-5, the V gene TRBV7-9, with unresolved D. The ends were cut back, 1 base at V and 5 bases at J, with 9 bases in the middle. Germline-derived CDR1 and CDR2 are SEHNR and FQNEAQ (reference sequence). The CDR3 sequence is 14 residues long.